A few counts support the clone carrying this T cell receptor beta chain. Its antigen remains unknown. Hyperthyroidism patients had new diagnoses, durations under 2 months, and ages of 18 to 65. Clinicians made diagnoses from clinical symptoms, serum thyroxine, TRAb, thyroid ultrasound and orbital computed tomography. Amplified material comprised TCR beta CDR3 regions derived from RNA transcripts. The authors performed first-round RT-PCR with HTBI primers and then a second-round multiplex PCR. Via MiXCR, TCRdb re-called the multiplex PCR reads, giving one row per CDR3 protein. The data show about 600,000 distinct CDR3 sequences, just under 40% seen once. These data are taken from a study of Graves' ophthalmopathy and Graves' hyperthyroidism. Study-level results: In predicting ophthalmopathy progression, the model reached roughly 69% sensitivity and 72% to 85% specificity. Blood shared most expanded thyroid clonotypes above 0.001 frequency.

Trimming removed 0 bases from V and 7 bases from J, with 15 bases in between. The CDR3 has 16 amino acids. Germline V gene sequence: CDR1 ENHRY, CDR2 SYGVKD. This TCR was recovered from an adult man with Graves' hyperthyroidism. Sequencing was carried out using peripheral blood or thyroid tissue (not recorded which). The gene calls are TRBV10-3 and TRBJ2-2; D is uncertain. The CDR3 DNA reads TGTGCCATCAGTGAGTCGAAATTTTCGAATCTCGGGGAGCTGTTTTTT. It codes for CAISESKFSNLGELFF.